This T cell receptor beta chain was sequenced in a study of monozygotic twins with inflammatory bowel disease. Reanalyzing the 5' RACE reads, TCRdb keeps one entry per CDR3 protein, without DNA. This sample's table reports around 140,000 distinct CDR3 sequences. This TCR was sampled from a human donor with ulcerative colitis or Crohn's disease, or a healthy co-twin of an affected twin (not recorded which). The sequenced material came from blood.

CDR3 sequence reads: CASSLDGTGVNYGYTF. The chain employs TRBV5-1 and TRBJ1-2; the D call from TCRdb, TRBD1, cannot be confirmed without DNA. The CDR3 covers 16 residues. Per the germline V gene, CDR1 is SGHRS and CDR2 is YFSETQ.